These 12 T cell receptor beta chains came from one sample sequenced in a study of tumor and adjacent non-tumor tissue in lung cancer. No cell sorting was done before RNA was extracted from the tissue. The library came from three nested PCR rounds adapted from ARM-PCR protocols. TCRdb independently ran MiXCR on the multiplex PCR reads; one entry per CDR3 protein. The table has about 110,000 distinct CDR3 sequences, 84% seen once. Source material: lung tumor tissue. All receptors derive from a man aged 70-80 years with non-small cell lung cancer.

This clonotype was seen only a few times. The final CDR3 position lacks the conserved phenylalanine or tryptophan, pointing to a likely read error. The chain recombines TRBV29-1 with TRBJ2-3, with D possibly TRBD2 on 5 matching bases. CDR1 is SQVTM, CDR2 ANQGSEA, per germline. The CDR3 is 14 residues long. DNA for the CDR3: TGTAGCGCTGAGGGTATTGGGAGCACAGATACGCAGTATTCT. This gives the protein CSAEGIGSTDTQYS.

This clonotype was counted a few times. This chain uses TRBV7-9 with TRBJ1-6; 7 bases line up with TRBD1. With 10 bases clipped from V and 10 bases from J, the junction kept 16 bases outside the gene matches. This CDR3 is 15 amino acids long. The V gene's germline CDR1 is SEHNR and CDR2 FQNEAQ (reference sequence). The CDR3 loop is CAIYPRDSPGSPLHF. CDR3 sequence (DNA): TGTGCCATCTACCCCCGGGACAGCCCGGGGTCACCCCTCCACTTT.

This chain joins TRBV11-2 and TRBJ2-7; D gene uncertain. The CDR3 is 13 amino acids. Germline V lookup: CDR1 SGHAT, CDR2 FQNNGV. CDR3 region: CISSQWTEREQYF. CDR3 DNA: TGTATCAGTAGCCAATGGACCGAGCGCGAGCAGTACTTC.

With regard to this clonotype: A much bigger clone sits one base away, suggesting this may be a read error. The J gene is TRBJ1-1, the V gene TRBV7-2; a weak D match, TRBD1 (5 bases). V lost 3 bases to trimming and J lost 4 bases, with 15 bases between them. The germline V gene has CDR1 SGHTA and CDR2 FQGNSA. The CDR3 extends over 15 amino acids. DNA of the CDR3: TGTGCCAGCAGCTTTTCCTCGGCAGGGAGCACTGAAGCTTTCTTT. This sequence encodes CASSFSSAGSTEAFF. Variable domain in full (rest from reference TRBV7-2 and TRBJ1-1): GAGVSQSPSNKVTEKGKDVELRCDPISGHTALYWYRQSLGQGLEFLIYFQGNSAPDKSGLPSDRFSAERTGGSVSTLTIQRTQQEDSAVYLCASSFSSAGSTEAFFGQGTRLTVV.

This clonotype was recorded once. A much larger clone lies a single base off, so this may be a read error. The CDR3 loop is CSARSGYNQPRHF. The CDR3 DNA is TGCAGTGCTAGGTCGGGTTACAATCAGCCCCGGCATTTT. The genes are TRBV20-1 and TRBJ1-5; D gene ambiguous. The CDR3 is made up of 13 amino acids. CDR1 is DFQATT, CDR2 SNEGSKA, per germline (reference sequence).

For this clonotype: Sequence at one end of the junction differs from germline and may be a read error. The chain uses TRBV29-1 and TRBJ1-3, with no clear D. The CDR3 length is 12 residues. Looked up from germline, CDR1 is SQVTM and CDR2 is ANQGSEA. This CDR3 is CSVENLGNTIYF. CDR3 nucleotide sequence: TGCAGCGTTGAGAACCTCGGAAATACCATATATTTT.

This clonotype showed up many times. The chain is built from TRBV5-5 and TRBJ2-3, with unresolved D. The CDR3 has 14 residues. V lost 7 bases to trimming and J lost 3 bases, with 15 bases between them. Germline CDR1 is SGHKS and CDR2 is YYEKEE (reference sequence). This CDR3 reads CASGRSVPTDTQYF. For the CDR3, the DNA is TGTGCCAGCGGTCGTTCGGTTCCTACAGATACGCAGTATTTT.

Turning to this clonotype: At one of its ends the junction is not consistent with the germline gene, which may arise from a read error. The J gene is TRBJ1-2, the V gene TRBV6-6; 9 bases line up with TRBD1. CDR1 is MNHNY, CDR2 SVGAGI, per germline (reference sequence). CDR3 size: 15 residues. The CDR3 loop reads CASSHTGGQGCGYNF. The CDR3 DNA reads TGTGCCAGCAGCCACACAGGGGGCCAGGGCTGTGGCTACAACTTC.

Turning to this clonotype: Here the CDR3 omits its conserved ending phenylalanine or tryptophan, so a read error is the likely source. V gene TRBV29-1 combines with J gene TRBJ2-2; 8 bases are shared with TRBD1. This CDR3 spans 14 amino acids. J lost 2 bases, V lost 4 bases, and 3 bases had no gene match. The germline V gene encodes CDR1 SQVTM and CDR2 ANQGSEA. CDR3 amino acids: CSVGQGANTGELFY. The CDR3 DNA is TGCAGCGTTGGGCAGGGGGCAAACACCGGGGAGCTGTTTTAT.

As concerns this clonotype: This likely comes from a read error, as the CDR3 has no conserved phenylalanine or tryptophan at its end. CDR3 bases: TGTGCCAGCAGTTACGCGAAAAACAGGGACGAACAGTACTTA. Its translation: CASSYAKNRDEQYL. V gene TRBV6-6 combines with J gene TRBJ2-7, with TRBD1 as a possible D gene (6 bases). CDR1 is MNHNY and CDR2 is SVGAGI in the germline V gene (reference sequence). This CDR3 has 14 residues.

For this clonotype: Sequence at one end of the junction differs from germline and may be a read error. The chain employs TRBV30 and TRBJ2-3; 7 bases match TRBD2. The germline V gene encodes CDR1 GTSNPN and CDR2 SVGIG (reference sequence). CDR3 size: 17 residues. CDR3 region: CAWAPLGTGGSTDMQYF. CDR3 DNA: TGTGCCTGGGCCCCTCTCGGGACTGGCGGGAGCACAGATATGCAGTATTTT.

The CDR3 loop reads CASSVDDRGISSLHF. As DNA, the CDR3 is TGTGCCAGCAGCGTAGATGACAGGGGGATCTCATCCCTCCACTTT. The gene calls are TRBV9 and TRBJ1-6, with TRBD1 identical over 9 bases. The CDR3 has 15 amino acids. Germline lookup yields CDR1 SGDLS and CDR2 YYNGEE. Germline trimming cut 0 bases from V and 14 bases from J; bases unmatched to any gene: 9.